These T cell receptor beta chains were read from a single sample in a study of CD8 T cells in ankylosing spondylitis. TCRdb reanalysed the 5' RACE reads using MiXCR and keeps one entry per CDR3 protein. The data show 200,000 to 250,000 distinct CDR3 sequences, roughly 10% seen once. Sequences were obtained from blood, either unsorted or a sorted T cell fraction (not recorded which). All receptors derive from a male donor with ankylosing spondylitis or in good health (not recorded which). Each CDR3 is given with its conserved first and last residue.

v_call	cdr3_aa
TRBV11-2	CATLPGLPAREQFF
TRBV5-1	CASSSVGHIQETQYF
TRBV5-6	CASSLRGGRGFSQPQHF
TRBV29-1	CSVESPDRGPGQYF
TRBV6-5	CASSYSGTGGANEKLFF
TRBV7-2	CASSLVAGVTTDTQYF
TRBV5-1	CASSLPVDTEAFF
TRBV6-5	CASSYSAVGSGNTIYF
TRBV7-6	CASSSTGPNTEAFF
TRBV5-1	CASSLDQGRGYTF
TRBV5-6	CASSFYTRGGTITNTGELFF
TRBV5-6	CASRKGSLVPAEQYF